This T cell receptor (beta chain) was observed in a study of blood T cells in healthy people across ages. Whole-study findings and limits: Comparison with aged donors showed that long-lived donors had more naive CD4+ cells and higher diversity. A roughly linear fall in TCR beta diversity per million T cells was seen with increasing age.

It was with a sample-barcoded 5' primer and a J-beta primer mix that a second PCR of roughly 6 to 12 cycles was run. Tagging of each cDNA molecule was performed by a template-switch adaptor with 12 random nucleotides. TCRdb re-called the 5' RACE reads with MiXCR, one entry per CDR3 protein. The sample records about 1,500,000 distinct CDR3 sequences, approximately 28% being singletons. Investigators took about 10 milliliters of peripheral blood from every donor. There are many counts of this clonotype. What it binds is unknown. The CDR3 is made up of 14 amino acids. Germline CDR1 DFQATT, CDR2 SNEGSKA (reference sequence). V gave up 5 bases and J gave up 0 bases; unmatched junction bases: 7.

The sequence came from a woman aged 25 to 39 in good health. Sequencing input: blood. V usage is TRBV20-1 and J usage is TRBJ2-7; 7 nucleotides line up with TRBD1. CDR3 in DNA: TGCAGTGCTGCGCTACAGGGGAGCTCCTACGAGCAGTACTTC. Translating gives CSAALQGSSYEQYF.